The next 11 T cell receptor beta chains were all read from a single sample in a study of blood T cell repertoires in COVID-19 (TCRdb year 2020). Libraries were constructed by the immunoSEQ multiplex PCR assay. TCRdb stores this immuneACCESS table with in-frame sequences only. Part of the clones is absent; in the studies checked, under half of the shortfall reflects unresolved V genes, and no reason is known for the rest. In this sample the table shows approximately 300,000 clones, around 90% of which occur a single time. The ten most abundant clones make up around 18% of the sample. The sample consisted of PBMCs or T cells enriched from blood (not recorded which). The receptors were sampled from a woman in her thirties who had recovered from COVID-19.

The chain recombines TRBV4-1 with TRBJ2-7; 11 nucleotides agree with TRBD1. This CDR3 is 17 amino acids long. Germline assignment: CDR1 MGHRA and CDR2 YSYEKL. Unmatched junction bases numbered 9, after V lost 1 base and J lost 4 bases. The CDR3 nucleotides read TGCGCCAGCAGCCAAGGAGGACTCCGGGACAGGGGGTACGAGCAGTACTTC. As protein: CASSQGGLRDRGYEQYF.

This clone turned up a few times. The V call is TRBV7-9, the J call TRBJ2-7; 8 bases fit TRBD1. The CDR3 is 12 residues long. The junction had 2 bases not matched to a gene; V was cut back by 5 bases and J by 5 bases. In germline, CDR1 is SEHNR, CDR2 FQNEAQ (reference sequence). The CDR3 sequence: CASSRTGNEQYF. In DNA, the CDR3 is TGTGCCAGCAGCCGGACAGGGAACGAGCAGTACTTC.

This clone was seen only once. The CDR3 sequence is CASSFQGRGAFF. In DNA, the CDR3 is TGTGCCAGCAGCTTCCAGGGGCGCGGGGCTTTCTTT. The chain employs TRBV5-8 and TRBJ1-1; tentative D call: TRBD1 (6 bases). Germline CDR1 reads SGHTS; CDR2 reads YDEGEE. The V gene lost 2 bases and the J gene lost 11 bases, with 13 bases spanning the gap. CDR3 length: 12 residues.

The genes are TRBV18 and TRBJ2-1; 7 nucleotides align to TRBD2. J gave up 5 bases and V 3 bases, and 7 bases lay outside the gene matches. This CDR3 spans 15 amino acids. Germline values: CDR1 KGHSH, CDR2 LQKENI. This chain's CDR3 is CASSPALAKNNEQFF. For the CDR3, the DNA is TGTGCCAGCTCACCGGCACTAGCGAAAAACAATGAGCAGTTCTTC.

The chain recombines TRBV3-1 (or the pseudogene TRBV3-2) with TRBJ1-1, with a possible D match to TRBD1 (5 bases). The germline V gene has CDR1 LGHDT and CDR2 YNNKEL (reference sequence). V gave up 0 bases and J gave up 0 bases, with 14 bases separating them. The CDR3 sequence is 17 residues long. The CDR3 protein is CASSQEWFLGVNTEAFF. The CDR3 DNA sequence: TGTGCCAGCAGCCAAGAGTGGTTCTTAGGGGTGAACACTGAAGCTTTCTTT.

This chain joins TRBV7-2 and TRBJ2-7; 9 bases are a match to TRBD1. Germline V lookup: CDR1 SGHTA, CDR2 FQGNSA. J was trimmed by 1 base and V by 5 bases; bases with no gene match: 0. This CDR3 region has 13 residues. CDR3 nucleotide sequence: TGTGCCAGCAGCGGGACAGGGTCCTACGAGCAGTACTTC. Translation: CASSGTGSYEQYF.

V is TRBV29-1 and J is TRBJ2-2; 8 bases are shared with TRBD1. Looked up from germline, CDR1 is SQVTM and CDR2 is ANQGSEA. The CDR3 runs 15 residues. J lost 4 bases, V lost 5 bases, and 9 bases had no gene match. The CDR3 DNA is TGCAGCGTTCACGACAGGGGCCGGGGCACCGGGGAGCTGTTTTTT. It codes for CSVHDRGRGTGELFF.

This clone was counted between two and nine times. The chain uses TRBV4-1 and TRBJ1-2; 8 positions agree with TRBD1. Germline assignment: CDR1 MGHRA and CDR2 YSYEKL. CDR3 length: 15 amino acids. The V and J ends lost 3 bases and 4 bases, in that order; junction bases with no gene match: 7. Written as DNA, the CDR3 is TGCGCCAGCAGCCAGGGGGACAGGTCGGTCTATGGCTACACCTTC. Its translation is CASSQGDRSVYGYTF.

The chain couples TRBV29-1 to TRBJ1-2; a possible D gene is TRBD1 (6 bases). CDR1 is SQVTM, CDR2 ANQGSEA, per germline. This CDR3 has 13 amino acids. Trimming left V 6 bases short and J 3 bases short, with 14 bases between. The CDR3 DNA sequence: TGCAGCGTGGGAACAGGGCGGGACTATGGCTACACCTTC. Its translation: CSVGTGRDYGYTF.

V is TRBV5-1 and J is TRBJ2-3; 9 nucleotides line up with TRBD2. V lost 4 bases, J lost 5 bases, and 5 bases stayed unmatched. Germline CDR1 is SGHRS and CDR2 is YFSETQ. The CDR3 covers 14 residues. The CDR3 region is CASSLRLAEDTQYF. The DNA for the CDR3 is TGCGCCAGCAGCCTAAGACTAGCGGAAGATACGCAGTATTTT.

The chain carries TRBV2 and TRBJ2-2; 7 bases match TRBD1. This CDR3 region has 15 residues. V lost 6 bases to trimming and J lost 0 bases; unmatched junction nucleotides: 4. Germline V lookup: CDR1 SNHLY, CDR2 FYNNEI. The CDR3 loop is CASRRDRSNTGELFF. CDR3 coding DNA: TGTGCCAGCAGAAGGGACAGATCGAACACCGGGGAGCTGTTTTTT.